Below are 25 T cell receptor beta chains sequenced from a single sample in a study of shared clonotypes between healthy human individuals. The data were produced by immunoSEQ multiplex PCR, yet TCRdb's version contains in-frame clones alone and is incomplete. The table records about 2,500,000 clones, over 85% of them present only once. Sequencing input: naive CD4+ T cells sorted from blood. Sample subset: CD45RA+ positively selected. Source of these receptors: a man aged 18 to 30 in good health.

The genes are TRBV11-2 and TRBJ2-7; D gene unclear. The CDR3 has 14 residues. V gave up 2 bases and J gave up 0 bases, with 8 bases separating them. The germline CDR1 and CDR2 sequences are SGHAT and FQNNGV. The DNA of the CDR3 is TGTGCCAGCAGCTTATTCGCGTACTCCTACGAGCAGTACTTC. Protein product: CASSLFAYSYEQYF. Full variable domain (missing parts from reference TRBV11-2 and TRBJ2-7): EAGVAQSPRYKIIEKRQSVAFWCNPISGHATLYWYQQILGQGPKLLIQFQNNGVVDDSQLPKDRFSAERLKGVDSTLKIQPAKLEDSAVYLCASSLFAYSYEQYFGPGTRLTVT.

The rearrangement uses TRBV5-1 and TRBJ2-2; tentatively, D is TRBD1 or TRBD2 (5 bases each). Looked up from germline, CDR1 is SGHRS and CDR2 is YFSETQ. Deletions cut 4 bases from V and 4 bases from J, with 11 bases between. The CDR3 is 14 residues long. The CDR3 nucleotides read TGCGCCAGCAGCCCGCCCGGGGCCACCGGGGAGCTGTTTTTT. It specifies CASSPPGATGELFF.

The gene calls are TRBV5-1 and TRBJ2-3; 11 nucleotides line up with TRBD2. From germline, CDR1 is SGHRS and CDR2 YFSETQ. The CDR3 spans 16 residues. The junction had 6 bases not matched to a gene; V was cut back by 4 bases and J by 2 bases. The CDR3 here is CASSGRLAGTTDTQYF. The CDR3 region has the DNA TGCGCCAGCAGCGGTAGACTAGCGGGAACCACAGATACGCAGTATTTT.

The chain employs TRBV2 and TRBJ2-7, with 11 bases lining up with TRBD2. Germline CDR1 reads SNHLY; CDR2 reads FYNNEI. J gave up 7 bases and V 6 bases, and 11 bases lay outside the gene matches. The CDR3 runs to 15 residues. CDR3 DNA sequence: TGTGCCAGCAGGGCCGGACTAGCGGGTAGTTTGGAGCAGTACTTC. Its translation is CASRAGLAGSLEQYF.

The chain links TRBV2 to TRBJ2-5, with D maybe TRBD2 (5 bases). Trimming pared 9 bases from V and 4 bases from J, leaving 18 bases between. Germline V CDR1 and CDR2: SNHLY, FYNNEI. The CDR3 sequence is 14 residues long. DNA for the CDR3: TGTGCCAGTCTTGCGGACTCCGCCCGAGAGACCCAGTACTTC. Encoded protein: CASLADSARETQYF.

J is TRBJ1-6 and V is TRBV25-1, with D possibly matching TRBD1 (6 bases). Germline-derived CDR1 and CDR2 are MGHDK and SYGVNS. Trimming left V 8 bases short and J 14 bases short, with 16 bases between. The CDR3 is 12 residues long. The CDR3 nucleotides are TGTGCCAGCTCCCCGAGCAGGGGAGCCCTCCACTTT. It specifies CASSPSRGALHF.

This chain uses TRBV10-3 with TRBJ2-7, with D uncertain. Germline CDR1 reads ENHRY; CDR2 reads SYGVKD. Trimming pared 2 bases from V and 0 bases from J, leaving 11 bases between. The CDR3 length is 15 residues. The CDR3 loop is CAISEDRDFSYEQYF. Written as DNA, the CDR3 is TGTGCCATCAGTGAGGACCGAGACTTCTCCTACGAGCAGTACTTC.

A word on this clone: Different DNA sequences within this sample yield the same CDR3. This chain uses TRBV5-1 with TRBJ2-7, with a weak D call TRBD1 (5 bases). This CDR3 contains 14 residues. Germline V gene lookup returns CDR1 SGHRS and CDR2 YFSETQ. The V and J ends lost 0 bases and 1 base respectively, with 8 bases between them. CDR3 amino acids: CASSLEAGSYEQYF. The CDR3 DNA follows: TGCGCCAGCAGCTTGGAGGCAGGGTCCTACGAGCAGTACTTC.

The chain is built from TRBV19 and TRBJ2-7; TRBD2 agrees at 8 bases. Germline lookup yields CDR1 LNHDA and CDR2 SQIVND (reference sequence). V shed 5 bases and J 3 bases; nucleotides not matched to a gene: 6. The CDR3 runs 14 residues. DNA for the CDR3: TGTGCCAGTAGTCCCGGCGGGGGGCTCTACGAGCAGTACTTC. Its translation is CASSPGGGLYEQYF.

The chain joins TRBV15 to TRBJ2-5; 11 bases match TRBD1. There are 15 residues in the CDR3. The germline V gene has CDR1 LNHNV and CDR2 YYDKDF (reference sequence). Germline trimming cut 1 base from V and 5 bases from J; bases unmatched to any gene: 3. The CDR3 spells CATSRGDRGRETQYF. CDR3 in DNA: TGTGCCACCAGCAGAGGGGACAGGGGGAGGGAGACCCAGTACTTC.

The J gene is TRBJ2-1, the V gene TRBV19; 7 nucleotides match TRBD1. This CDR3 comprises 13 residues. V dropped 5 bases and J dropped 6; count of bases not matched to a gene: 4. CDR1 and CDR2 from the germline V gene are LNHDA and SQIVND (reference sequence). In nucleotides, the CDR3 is TGTGCCAGTAGTGGCACAGGGGCCAATGAGCAGTTCTTC. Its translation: CASSGTGANEQFF.

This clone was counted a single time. The DNA for the CDR3 is TGTGCCAGCAGGACCCCAGGGGGTAGGTACGAGCAGTACTTC. Translation: CASRTPGGRYEQYF. The genes are TRBV6-6 and TRBJ2-7, with 7 bases matching TRBD1. The CDR3 runs 14 residues. V was clipped by 6 bases and J by 4 bases; unmatched bases: 9. The V gene's germline CDR1 is MNHNY and CDR2 SVGAGI (reference sequence).

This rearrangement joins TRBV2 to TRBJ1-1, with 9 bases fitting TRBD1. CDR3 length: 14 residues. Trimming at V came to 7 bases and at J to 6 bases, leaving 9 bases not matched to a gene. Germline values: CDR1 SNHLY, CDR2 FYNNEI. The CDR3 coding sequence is TGTGCCAGCATCAGACAGGGGGTTGTCCCTGAAGCTTTCTTT. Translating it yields CASIRQGVVPEAFF.

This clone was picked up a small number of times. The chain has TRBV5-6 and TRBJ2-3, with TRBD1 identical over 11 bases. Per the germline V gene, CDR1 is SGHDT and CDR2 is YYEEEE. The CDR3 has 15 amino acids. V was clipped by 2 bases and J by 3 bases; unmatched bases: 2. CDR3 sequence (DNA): TGTGCCAGCAGCTTCGGGACAGGGGGAACAGATACGCAGTATTTT. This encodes CASSFGTGGTDTQYF.

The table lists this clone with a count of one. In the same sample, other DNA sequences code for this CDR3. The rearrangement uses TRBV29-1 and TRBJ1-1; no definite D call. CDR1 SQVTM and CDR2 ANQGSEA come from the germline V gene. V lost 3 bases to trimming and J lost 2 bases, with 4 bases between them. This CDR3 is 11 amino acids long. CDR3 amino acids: CSVEANTEAFF. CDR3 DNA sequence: TGCAGCGTTGAGGCTAACACTGAAGCTTTCTTT.

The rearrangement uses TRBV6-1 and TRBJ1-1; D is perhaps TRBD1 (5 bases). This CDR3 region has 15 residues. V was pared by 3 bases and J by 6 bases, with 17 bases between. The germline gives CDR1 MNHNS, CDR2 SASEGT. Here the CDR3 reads CASSDGRARGSEAFF. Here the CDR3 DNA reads TGTGCCAGCAGTGACGGCAGGGCACGGGGCTCTGAAGCTTTCTTT.

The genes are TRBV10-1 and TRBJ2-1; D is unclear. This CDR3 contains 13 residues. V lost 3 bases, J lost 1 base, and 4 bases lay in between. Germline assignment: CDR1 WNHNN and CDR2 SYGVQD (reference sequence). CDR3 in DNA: TGCGCCAGCAGTGACGGGTCCTACAATGAGCAGTTCTTC. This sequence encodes CASSDGSYNEQFF.

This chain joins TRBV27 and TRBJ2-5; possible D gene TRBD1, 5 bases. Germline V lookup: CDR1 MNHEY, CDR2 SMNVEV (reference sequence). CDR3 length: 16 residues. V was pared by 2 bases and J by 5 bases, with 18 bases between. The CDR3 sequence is CASSLEGPQGGETQYF. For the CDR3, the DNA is TGTGCCAGCAGTTTAGAAGGACCTCAGGGTGGGGAGACCCAGTACTTC.

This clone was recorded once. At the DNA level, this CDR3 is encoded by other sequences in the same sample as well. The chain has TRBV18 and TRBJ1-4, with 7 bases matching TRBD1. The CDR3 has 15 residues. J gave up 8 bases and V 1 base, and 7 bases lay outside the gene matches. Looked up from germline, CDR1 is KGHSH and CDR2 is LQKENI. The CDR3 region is CASSPRRGPGEKLFF. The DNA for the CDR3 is TGTGCCAGCTCACCACGGAGGGGGCCCGGCGAAAAACTGTTTTTT.

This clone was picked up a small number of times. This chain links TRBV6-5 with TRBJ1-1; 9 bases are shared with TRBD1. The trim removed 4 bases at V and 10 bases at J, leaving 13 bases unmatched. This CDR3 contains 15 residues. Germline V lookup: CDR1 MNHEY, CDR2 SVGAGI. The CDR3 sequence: CASSSLGQGTKGAFF. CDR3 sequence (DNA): TGTGCCAGCAGTTCCCTTGGACAGGGGACTAAGGGAGCTTTCTTT.

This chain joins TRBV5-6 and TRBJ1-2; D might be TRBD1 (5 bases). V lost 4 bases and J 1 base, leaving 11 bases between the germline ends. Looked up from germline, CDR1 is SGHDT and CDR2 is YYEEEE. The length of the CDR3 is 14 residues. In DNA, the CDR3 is TGTGCCAGCAGCCTGGACACACTTAACTATGGCTACACCTTC. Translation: CASSLDTLNYGYTF. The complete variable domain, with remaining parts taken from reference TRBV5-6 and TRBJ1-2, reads DAGVTQSPTHLIKTRGQQVTLRCSPKSGHDTVSWYQQALGQGPQFIFQYYEEEERQRGNFPDRFSGHQFPNYSSELNVNALLLGDSALYLCASSLDTLNYGYTFGSGTRLTVV.

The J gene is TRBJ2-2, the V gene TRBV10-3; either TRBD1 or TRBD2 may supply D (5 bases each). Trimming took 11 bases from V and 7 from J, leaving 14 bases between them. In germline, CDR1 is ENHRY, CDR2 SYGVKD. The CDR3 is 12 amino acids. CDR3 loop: CASTGGGGELFF. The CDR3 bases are TGTGCCTCCACAGGAGGTGGCGGGGAGCTGTTTTTT.

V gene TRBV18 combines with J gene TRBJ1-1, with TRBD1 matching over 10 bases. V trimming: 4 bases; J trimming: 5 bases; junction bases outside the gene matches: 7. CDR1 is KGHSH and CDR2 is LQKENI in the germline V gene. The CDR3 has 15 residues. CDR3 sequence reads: CASSLDRGLGTEAFF. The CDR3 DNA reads TGTGCCAGCTCACTCGACAGGGGGCTTGGAACTGAAGCTTTCTTT.

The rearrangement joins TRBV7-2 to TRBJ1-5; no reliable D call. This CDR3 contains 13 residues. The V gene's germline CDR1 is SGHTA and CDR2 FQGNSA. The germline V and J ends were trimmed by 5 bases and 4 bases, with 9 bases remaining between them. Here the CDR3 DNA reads TGTGCCAGCAGCCCGGCCCCGAATCAGCCCCAGCATTTT. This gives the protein CASSPAPNQPQHF. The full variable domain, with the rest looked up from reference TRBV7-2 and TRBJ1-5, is GAGVSQSPSNKVTEKGKDVELRCDPISGHTALYWYRQSLGQGLEFLIYFQGNSAPDKSGLPSDRFSAERTGGSVSTLTIQRTQQEDSAVYLCASSPAPNQPQHFGDGTRLSIL.

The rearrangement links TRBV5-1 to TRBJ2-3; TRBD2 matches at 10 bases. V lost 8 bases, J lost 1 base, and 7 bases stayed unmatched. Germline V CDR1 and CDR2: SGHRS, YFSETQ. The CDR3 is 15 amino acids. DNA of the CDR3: TGCGCCAGTAGATCCGGGACTAGCGGCACAGATACGCAGTATTTT. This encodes CASRSGTSGTDTQYF.